This T cell receptor beta chain was identified in a study of monozygotic twins with inflammatory bowel disease. For each CDR3 protein, TCRdb gives one entry from its re-call of the 5' RACE reads, without DNA. This sample's clone table lists under 350,000 distinct CDR3 sequences. This CDR3 is 16 amino acids long. The rearrangement joins TRBV12-3 or TRBV12-4 to TRBJ2-5; checking the TCRdb D call of TRBD2 is not possible without DNA. The receptor was derived from a human donor with ulcerative colitis or Crohn's disease, or a healthy co-twin of an affected twin (not recorded which). Material for sequencing was blood. This chain's CDR3 is CASSPQSGGPGSTQYF.